Each of the 27 T cell receptor beta chains below was sequenced from the same sample in a study of blood T cell repertoires in COVID-19. Assay: immunoSEQ multiplex PCR; the TCRdb copy retains only in-frame clones and omits some. The data contain about 380,000 clones, about 90% of them singletons. The specimen sequenced was PBMCs or T cells enriched from blood (not recorded which). These receptors all come from a woman between 25 and 40 years old who had recovered from COVID-19.

The genes are TRBV4-1 and TRBJ1-1; 10 nucleotides align to TRBD1. Germline V gene sequence: CDR1 MGHRA, CDR2 YSYEKL. The CDR3 has 17 amino acids. Trimming took 0 bases from V and 6 from J; bases not matched to a gene: 10. The CDR3 coding sequence is TGCGCCAGCAGCCAAGATAGCATCCGGGACAGGGGCCCTGAAGCTTTCTTT. It translates to CASSQDSIRDRGPEAFF.

The gene calls are TRBV7-9 and TRBJ1-2; D call uncertain. CDR3 length equals 14 residues. V was shortened by 5 bases and J by 4 bases, with 14 bases between the two germline ends. CDR1 is SEHNR and CDR2 is FQNEAQ in the germline V gene (reference sequence). DNA of the CDR3: TGTGCCAGCAGCCAAGGTGGGCAGTTCTATGGCTACACCTTC. This codes for CASSQGGQFYGYTF.

The chain links TRBV20-1 to TRBJ2-5, with 7 bases fitting TRBD2. The germline CDR1 and CDR2 sequences are DFQATT and SNEGSKA (reference sequence). CDR3 length equals 11 residues. Trimming removed 3 bases from V and 7 bases from J; junction bases left unmatched: 2. The CDR3 sequence is CSASGGWTQYF. Written as DNA, the CDR3 is TGCAGTGCTAGCGGGGGGTGGACCCAGTACTTC.

V and J are TRBV4-1 and TRBJ1-1, with TRBD1 identical over 7 bases. CDR3 length: 20 residues. Per germline, CDR1 MGHRA and CDR2 YSYEKL. V dropped 4 bases and J dropped 0; count of bases not matched to a gene: 20. The CDR3: CASSLVSNDRADFMNTEAFF. The CDR3 coding sequence is TGCGCCAGCAGCCTGGTCTCTAATGACAGGGCTGACTTCATGAACACTGAAGCTTTCTTT.

The chain couples TRBV27 to TRBJ1-5; the D gene is possibly TRBD1 (6 bases). Germline assignment: CDR1 MNHEY and CDR2 SMNVEV (reference sequence). The length of the CDR3 is 14 residues. V was trimmed by 3 bases and J by 6 bases, leaving 12 bases between them. As DNA, the CDR3 is TGTGCCAGCAGTTTGGCAGGGGCCTTTCAGCCCCAGCATTTT. Protein: CASSLAGAFQPQHF.

The chain couples TRBV27 to TRBJ1-1; possibly TRBD1 for D (5 bases). This CDR3 spans 14 amino acids. Germline-derived CDR1 and CDR2 are MNHEY and SMNVEV (reference sequence). V lost 7 bases and J 0 bases, leaving 12 bases between the germline ends. The CDR3, as DNA: TGTGCCAGCATGGGGGGGACTATGAACACTGAAGCTTTCTTT. It yields the protein CASMGGTMNTEAFF.

The chain recombines TRBV3-1 (or the pseudogene TRBV3-2) with TRBJ1-2; a weak D match, TRBD1 (6 bases). Trimming shortened V by 5 bases and J by 2 bases, and 9 bases separated the two germline ends. Germline CDR1 LGHDT, CDR2 YNNKEL (reference sequence). The CDR3 is 13 residues long. The DNA of the CDR3 is TGTGCCAGCAGCGTTGGGGGCAACTATGGCTACACCTTC. Translating it yields CASSVGGNYGYTF.

The gene calls are TRBV7-3 and TRBJ2-3; TRBD1 agrees at 7 bases. Trimming cost V 4 bases and J 6 bases; bases outside gene matches: 10. The CDR3 consists of 15 residues. Germline V lookup: CDR1 SGHTA, CDR2 FQGTGA. The DNA of the CDR3 is TGTGCCAGCAGCTCTCGACAGGGTAAATTTGATACGCAGTATTTT. This gives the protein CASSSRQGKFDTQYF.

The chain employs TRBV5-1 and TRBJ2-5; D remains ambiguous. Germline values: CDR1 SGHRS, CDR2 YFSETQ. V was pared by 0 bases and J by 5 bases, with 11 bases between. The CDR3 sequence is 14 residues long. The CDR3 DNA reads TGCGCCAGCAGCTTGGTTCCGGGTAAGGAGACCCAGTACTTC. Its translation: CASSLVPGKETQYF.

The chain links TRBV3-1 (or the pseudogene TRBV3-2) to TRBJ2-3; no clear D. Per germline, CDR1 LGHDT and CDR2 YNNKEL (reference sequence). Trimming took off 5 bases at V and 4 bases at J, with 16 bases between the two ends. This CDR3 has 15 amino acids. The CDR3 loop reads CASSFGPAQADTQYF. CDR3 nucleotide sequence: TGTGCCAGCAGCTTCGGCCCCGCCCAGGCAGATACGCAGTATTTT.

This clone was observed a few times. The rearrangement links TRBV27 to TRBJ2-7, with 7 bases fitting TRBD1. The CDR3 length is 13 residues. Germline CDR1 and CDR2: MNHEY and SMNVEV (reference sequence). Germline trimming cut 6 bases from V and 3 bases from J; bases unmatched to any gene: 5. In DNA form, the CDR3 reads TGTGCCAGCAGCGGGACAGTGGGCTACGAGCAGTACTTC. It encodes CASSGTVGYEQYF.

The rearrangement uses TRBV19 and TRBJ1-1, with D possibly matching TRBD1 (6 bases). Trimming cost V 2 bases and J 0 bases, with 10 bases left between them. CDR3 length equals 15 residues. The germline V gene has CDR1 LNHDA and CDR2 SQIVND (reference sequence). The DNA for the CDR3 is TGTGCCAGTAGTATAAGAGACAGGCTGAACACTGAAGCTTTCTTT. Protein product: CASSIRDRLNTEAFF.

The rearrangement links TRBV2 to TRBJ2-7, with 7 bases fitting TRBD1. J gave up 3 bases and V 7 bases, and 15 bases lay outside the gene matches. Germline V lookup: CDR1 SNHLY, CDR2 FYNNEI. The CDR3 consists of 16 residues. The CDR3 loop reads CASNPPETGWDYEQYF. The CDR3 DNA is TGTGCCAGCAATCCCCCCGAGACAGGGTGGGACTACGAGCAGTACTTC.

The CDR3 reads CASRTGDKLFF. The CDR3 DNA reads as TGTGCCAGCAGAACAGGGGACAAACTGTTTTTT. The chain couples TRBV2 to TRBJ1-4; 7 bases are shared with TRBD1. With 6 bases clipped from V and 11 bases from J, the junction kept 3 bases outside the gene matches. Germline CDR1 and CDR2: SNHLY and FYNNEI. The CDR3 runs to 11 residues. The full variable domain, its missing parts supplied by reference TRBV2 and TRBJ1-4, is EPEVTQTPSHQVTQMGQEVILRCVPISNHLYFYWYRQILGQKVEFLVSFYNNEISEKSEIFDDQFSVERPDGSNFTLKIRSTKLEDSAMYFCASRTGDKLFFGSGTQLSVL.

The gene calls are TRBV7-6 and TRBJ1-1; 8 bases are a match to TRBD1. The CDR3 contains 15 residues. V was pared by 5 bases and J by 5 bases, with 10 bases of the junction left unmatched. CDR1 and CDR2 from the germline V gene are SGHVS and FNYEAQ. The CDR3 loop reads CASSPLQGELTEAFF. In DNA, the CDR3 is TGTGCCAGCAGCCCCCTACAGGGGGAACTGACTGAAGCTTTCTTT.

Here the CDR3 DNA reads TGTGCCAGCAGCTTAGATCTACTTCTCGCCTACAATGAGCAGTTCTTC. Its protein product is CASSLDLLLAYNEQFF. This chain joins TRBV11-2 and TRBJ2-1, with unresolved D. Trimming shortened V by 0 bases and J by 2 bases, and 11 bases separated the two germline ends. The germline gives CDR1 SGHAT, CDR2 FQNNGV. The CDR3 consists of 16 residues. Together with reference TRBV11-2 and TRBJ2-1, the CDR3 gives the full variable domain: EAGVAQSPRYKIIEKRQSVAFWCNPISGHATLYWYQQILGQGPKLLIQFQNNGVVDDSQLPKDRFSAERLKGVDSTLKIQPAKLEDSAVYLCASSLDLLLAYNEQFFGPGTRLTVL.

The chain couples TRBV3-1 (or the pseudogene TRBV3-2) to TRBJ1-1; D unclear. With 4 bases removed from V and 3 bases from J, the gap between germline ends came to 15 bases. This CDR3 is 15 amino acids long. Germline V gene sequence: CDR1 LGHDT, CDR2 YNNKEL (reference sequence). The CDR3 sequence is CASSLARRGYTEAFF. In nucleotides, the CDR3 is TGTGCCAGCAGCCTAGCCCGTCGGGGTTACACTGAAGCTTTCTTT.

The rearrangement links TRBV5-1 to TRBJ1-2, with 7 positions matching TRBD1. Germline CDR1 and CDR2: SGHRS and YFSETQ. The CDR3 extends over 13 amino acids. Germline trimming cut 2 bases from V and 7 bases from J; bases unmatched to any gene: 5. The CDR3 DNA reads as TGCGCCAGCAGCTTAACCAACAGGGGTGGCTACACCTTC. It encodes CASSLTNRGGYTF. The whole variable domain, remainder taken from reference TRBV5-1 and TRBJ1-2, is KAGVTQTPRYLIKTRGQQVTLSCSPISGHRSVSWYQQTPGQGLQFLFEYFSETQRNKGNFPGRFSGRQFSNSRSEMNVSTLELGDSALYLCASSLTNRGGYTFGSGTRLTVV.

The rearrangement uses TRBV5-1 and TRBJ2-7, with 9 bases matching TRBD1. Germline V gene data show CDR1 as SGHRS and CDR2 as YFSETQ. The junction had 3 bases not matched to a gene; V was cut back by 4 bases and J by 4 bases. The CDR3 runs to 13 residues. The DNA of the CDR3 is TGCGCCAGCAGCAAGGGACAGGGTTACGAGCAGTACTTC. Its translation: CASSKGQGYEQYF.

The V call is TRBV25-1, the J call TRBJ2-1; D ambiguous. The CDR3 contains 13 residues. Per germline, CDR1 MGHDK and CDR2 SYGVNS. Trimming took off 0 bases at V and 7 bases at J, with 7 bases between the two ends. CDR3 in DNA: TGTGCCAGCAGTGAATATATCCGGAATGAGCAGTTCTTC. It specifies CASSEYIRNEQFF.

This clone was detected a few times. In DNA, the CDR3 is TGTGCCAGTAGCAGAAGACAGGAGGTTGCCTACGAGCAGTACTTC. This sequence encodes CASSRRQEVAYEQYF. The chain carries TRBV19 and TRBJ2-7; D might be TRBD1 (6 bases). This CDR3 comprises 15 residues. Germline V lookup: CDR1 LNHDA, CDR2 SQIVND (reference sequence). V was cut by 6 bases and J by 2 bases, with 17 bases left in between.

The chain carries TRBV11-3 and TRBJ2-1; 8 bases agree with TRBD2. From germline, CDR1 is SGHNT and CDR2 YENEEA. The CDR3 extends over 17 amino acids. Trimming took 5 bases from V and 0 from J; bases not matched to a gene: 9. The CDR3 DNA reads as TGTGCCAGCAGCCCGTCGGGGGGGAGCTTCTCCTACAATGAGCAGTTCTTC. Translation gives CASSPSGGSFSYNEQFF.

The chain is built from TRBV7-9 and TRBJ1-1; D is unclear. Germline CDR1 is SEHNR and CDR2 is FQNEAQ (reference sequence). V was pared by 4 bases and J by 0 bases, with 15 bases between. The CDR3 contains 16 residues. The CDR3 DNA is TGTGCCAGCAGCTCCTTTATCCTATCGATGAACACTGAAGCTTTCTTT. It codes for CASSSFILSMNTEAFF.

CDR3: CASSPGSVDTEAFF. CDR3 coding DNA: TGTGCCAGCAGCCCCGGTTCGGTGGACACTGAAGCTTTCTTT. The rearrangement links TRBV3-1 (or the pseudogene TRBV3-2) to TRBJ1-1; D uncertain. CDR1 LGHDT and CDR2 YNNKEL come from the germline V gene (reference sequence). Between the trimmed V and J ends, which lost 4 bases and 3 bases, there was a span of 12 bases. CDR3 length equals 14 residues.

The V gene is TRBV3-1 (or the pseudogene TRBV3-2), the J gene TRBJ1-3; D possibly corresponds to TRBD1 (6 bases). This CDR3 has 15 amino acids. Trimming removed 1 base at V and 0 bases at J, with 7 bases between. Germline lookup yields CDR1 LGHDT and CDR2 YNNKEL (reference sequence). The CDR3 is CASSQAGVSGNTIYF. The CDR3, as DNA: TGTGCCAGCAGCCAAGCAGGGGTCTCTGGAAACACCATATATTTT.

The chain links TRBV21-1 to TRBJ2-1; the table names TRBD1, a call not compared with the DNA. TRBV21-1 is a pseudogene segment. The CDR3 extends over 13 amino acids. CDR3 bases: TGTGCCAGCAGCTCGGGACAGGGGAATGAGCAGTTCTTC. Translating it yields CASSSGQGNEQFF.

The chain combines TRBV28 with TRBJ2-7; D is undetermined. V was shortened by 3 bases and J by 2 bases, with 11 bases between the two germline ends. The CDR3 has 14 residues. Germline CDR1 MDHEN, CDR2 SYDVKM. CDR3 region: CASSFPAAPYEQYF. The CDR3 coding sequence is TGTGCCAGCAGTTTCCCCGCGGCTCCCTACGAGCAGTACTTC.